This entry is about one T cell receptor beta chain. This clone was detected only once. No cognate antigen has been identified for it. The input lacks base qualities; no much larger clone sits a single base away. The time point label of this sample denotes: about 28 days (+/-7) after the second vaccine dose. AZD1222 recipients given second doses at about 4 weeks or at about 12 weeks were pooled, since spike-specific TCR depth and breadth were not found to differ between the two schedules. Vaccinee samples were obtained from the UK trials COV001 and COV002, which included a single-blind randomized controlled phase 2/3 trial of AZD1222 (ChAdOx1 nCoV-19) in healthy adults. Trial participant PBMC samples were collected at day 0 and day 28 after the second dose for TCRbeta chain sequencing. The CDR3 regions of human TCRbeta chains were subjected to immunosequencing. The source study handled its data this way. Repertoire TCRs were matched against a reference library of SARS-CoV-2-specific TCRs generated with the MIRA antigen-specificity platform. Breadth meant the fraction of unique TCRs that were SARS-CoV-2-associated, whereas depth meant the fraction of total T cells that were SARS-CoV-2-associated. Using the MIRA data, each spike-specific TCR was assigned both to the spike region to which the TCR was reactive and to a CD4 or CD8 class. Log10-transformed breadth and depth values were compared by one-way ANOVA with Sidak's multiple comparisons tests. TCRdb stores this immuneACCESS table with in-frame sequences only. Part of the clones is absent; in the studies checked, under half of the shortfall reflects unresolved V genes, and no reason is known for the rest. The D gene and trimming were derived from the DNA, and the V and J assignments and clone size from that table. Present in this sample are 120,000 or so clones, around 89% of which were seen just once. The top ten constitute less than 8.5% of the sample.

V loses 1 base at its end and J loses 2 bases; junction bases beyond the gene matches: 4. For CDR1 and CDR2, the germline V gene (reference sequence) lists LGHDT and YNNKEL. The CDR3 contains 16 residues, cysteine and phenylalanine counted. CDR3 DNA is the only sequence kept; it has 48 bases, read in frame from the first base. These data belong to a study of T cell responses to AZD1222 COVID-19 vaccine (dated by TCRdb to the early 2020s). With respect to the entire study: TCR sequencing was performed for over 230 trial participants, of whom approximately 200 were given two doses of AZD1222 and about 25 were given two doses of MenACWY control vaccine. Trial participants were enrolled by age into subgroups of 18-55, 56-69 and 70-plus years, and around 150, 28 and 57 TCR-sequenced participants, respectively, were included in these subgroups. What the research found in general, with its limitations: The whole spike protein was spanned by vaccine-associated CD4 TCRs, and dominant responses were seen in regions 160-218 and 743-854. Because no samples from the day 14 peak response were available, repertoires could be characterized only after the peak T cell response. Spike-specific TCR breadth and depth rose significantly after two AZD1222 doses compared with day 0 and with MenACWY recipients. Only five to seven AZD1222 recipients were SARS-CoV-2 seropositive at baseline, limiting conclusions about previously exposed vaccinees. In the small 56-69-year group, the increase in depth fell short of significance, most likely because of low power. Participants were mostly white British and included more females than males, and it was suggested by the authors that clonal diversity may have been underestimated. Reportedly, close to half of the unique spike-specific TCRs recognized epitopes lying outside the regions that are mutated in the B.1.351 and B.1.1.7 variants.

This TCR derives from an adult who received the AZD1222 COVID-19 vaccine. The chain was built from TRBV3-1 (or the pseudogene TRBV3-2) and TRBJ2-1; 8 bases in between match TRBD2. The sequenced sample was peripheral blood, obtained 28 days after the second AZD1222 dose. The nucleotide sequence is given as TGTGCCAGCAGCCAAGGGGCGGGGGGTACCTACAATGAGCAGTTCTTC. It encodes CASSQGAGGTYNEQFF.